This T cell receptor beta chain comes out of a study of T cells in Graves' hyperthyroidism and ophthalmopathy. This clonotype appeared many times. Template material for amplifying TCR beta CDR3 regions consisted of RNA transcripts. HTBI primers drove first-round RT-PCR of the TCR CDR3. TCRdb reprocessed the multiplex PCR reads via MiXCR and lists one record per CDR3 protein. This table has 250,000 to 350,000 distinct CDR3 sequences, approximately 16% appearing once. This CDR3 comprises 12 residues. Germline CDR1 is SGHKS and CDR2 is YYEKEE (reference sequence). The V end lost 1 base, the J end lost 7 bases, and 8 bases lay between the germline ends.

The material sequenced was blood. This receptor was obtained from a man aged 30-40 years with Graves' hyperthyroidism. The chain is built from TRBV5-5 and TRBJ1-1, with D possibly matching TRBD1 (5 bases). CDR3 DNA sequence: TGTGCCAGCAGCTTGACAGGTAATGAAGCTTTCTTT. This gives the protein CASSLTGNEAFF.